This T cell receptor (beta chain) was sequenced for a study of blood T cell repertoires in COVID-19. At the level of the study: The analysed material was cDNA or gDNA that came from T cells, B-cell-depleted T cells, or PBMCs.

Original handling: Amplifying reference gene primers gave estimates of nucleated cell counts. Only in-frame clones appear in the TCRdb table, and some are missing; sequencing was by immunoSEQ multiplex PCR. That table supplies the V and J calls and clone size; D and trimming were determined from the DNA. Altogether some 150,000 clones are present, about 83% being singletons, with the ten largest covering approximately 1.4%. The source of this sequence is a human donor in a cohort sampled during active COVID-19. Material for sequencing was peripheral blood.

The CDR3 here is CASSSSGRVGEQYF. The DNA for the CDR3 is TGTGCCAGCAGCTCCAGCGGGAGGGTCGGCGAGCAGTACTTC. This chain links TRBV7-2 with TRBJ2-7; TRBD2 matches 10 bases. V lost 4 bases and J lost 6; bases outside the gene matches: 6. This CDR3 spans 14 amino acids. Germline V gene lookup returns CDR1 SGHTA and CDR2 FQGNSA.